This T cell receptor (beta chain) appears in the sequencing data of a study of CD8+CD57+ T cells in acquired aplastic anemia. The use of genomic DNA as template underpinned the TCR beta VDJ and CDR3 profiling. MiXCR, applied by TCRdb to the reads, yields one record per CDR3 protein. The top ten clones hold under 35% of a sample with 100,000 to 130,000 distinct CDR3 sequences, approximately 48% of them seen once. Trimming stripped 3 bases from V and 4 bases from J, with 10 bases between. CDR1 is SQVTM, CDR2 ANQGSEA, per germline. This CDR3 is 13 amino acids long. The sequence came from a human donor in good health, serving as a control. The chain employs TRBV29-1 and TRBJ2-1; D ambiguous. Specimen: sorted CD4+, CD8+, or CD8+CD57+ T cells (not recorded which) from PBMCs. CDR3 in amino acids: CSVDRSLYNEQFF. In DNA form, the CDR3 reads TGCAGCGTTGATAGGTCGTTGTACAATGAGCAGTTCTTC.